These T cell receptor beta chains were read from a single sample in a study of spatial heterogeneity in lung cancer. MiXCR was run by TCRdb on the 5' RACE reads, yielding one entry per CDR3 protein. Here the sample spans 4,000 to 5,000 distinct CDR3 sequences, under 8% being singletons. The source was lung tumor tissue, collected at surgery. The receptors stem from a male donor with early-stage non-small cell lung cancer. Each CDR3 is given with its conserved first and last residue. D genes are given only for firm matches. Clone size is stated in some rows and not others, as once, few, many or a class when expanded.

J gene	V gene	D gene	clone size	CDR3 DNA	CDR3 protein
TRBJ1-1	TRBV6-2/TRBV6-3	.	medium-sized	TGTGCCAGCAGTGTCTCAAGGGTCAGGACTGAAGCTTTCTTT	CASSVSRVRTEAFF
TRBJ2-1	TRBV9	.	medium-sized	TGTGCCAGCAGCGTAGGGCCCGCGAACAGGGCTGTGTACAATGAGCAGTTCTTC	CASSVGPANRAVYNEQFF
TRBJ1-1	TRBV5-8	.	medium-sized	TGTGCCAGCAGCTTTAATCTCGGGGGCAAGGGCACTGAAGCTTTCTTT	CASSFNLGGKGTEAFF
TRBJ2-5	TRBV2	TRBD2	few	TGTGCCAGCAGCCCGGGACTACCACAAGAGACCCAGTACTTC	CASSPGLPQETQYF
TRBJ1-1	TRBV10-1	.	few	TGCGCCAGCAGCCTTAACTCCGGCCGTGAAGCTTTCTTT	CASSLNSGREAFF
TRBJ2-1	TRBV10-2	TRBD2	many	TGCGCCAGCAGTCGTACTAGCGGGGGGAGAAATGAGCAGTTCTTC	CASSRTSGGRNEQFF
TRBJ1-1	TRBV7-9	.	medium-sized	TGTGCCAGCAGCCTAGACAGGAACACTGAAGCTTTCTTT	CASSLDRNTEAFF
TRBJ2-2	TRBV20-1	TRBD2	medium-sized	TGCAGTGCTAGAAGGGTTAGCGGGCCTTCTACCGGGGAGCTGTTTTTT	CSARRVSGPSTGELFF
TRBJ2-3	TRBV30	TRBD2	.	TGTGCCTGGAGTGTCGGAGCGGGGGGGGCAGATACGCAGTATTTT	CAWSVGAGGADTQYF
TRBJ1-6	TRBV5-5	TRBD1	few	TGTGCCAGCAGCTTGGTTGGCAGGGGGAATAATTCACCCCTCCACTTT	CASSLVGRGNNSPLHF
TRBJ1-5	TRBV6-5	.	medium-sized	TGTGCTGTCGGGAGCAATCAGCCCCAGCATTTT	CAVGSNQPQHF
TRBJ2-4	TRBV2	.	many	TGTGCCAGCAACTGGGGTTCGGGCAAAAACATTCAGTACTTC	CASNWGSGKNIQYF